The next 3 T cell receptor beta chains were all read from a single sample in a study of T-cell memory formation after mild COVID-19. One entry per CDR3 protein results from TCRdb running MiXCR on the 5' RACE reads. The data contain 550,000 to 700,000 distinct CDR3 sequences, more than 15% of them singletons. Sequencing was performed on PBMCs or a T cell subset sorted from them (not recorded which). These receptors were collected from an adult woman who had mild COVID-19 (a few samples of this study predate the infection). Cell type and time point are not known.

This clonotype was seen a few times. The J gene is TRBJ2-1, the V gene TRBV6-2 or TRBV6-3, with TRBD2 matching 8 bases. CDR3 size: 17 residues. V was clipped by 0 bases and J by 0 bases; unmatched bases: 4. The germline gives CDR1 MNHEY, CDR2 SVGEGT. CDR3: CASSYSLADSSYNEQFF. Written as DNA, the CDR3 is TGTGCCAGCAGTTACTCACTAGCGGATAGCTCCTACAATGAGCAGTTCTTC.

This clonotype came up a few times. The chain links TRBV27 to TRBJ1-1; 9 nucleotides align to TRBD1. Germline CDR1 MNHEY, CDR2 SMNVEV (reference sequence). The CDR3 extends over 16 amino acids. V gave up 4 bases and J gave up 0 bases; unmatched junction bases: 6. The CDR3 DNA sequence: TGTGCCAGCAGTTCGAAACGGACAGGGGTGAACACTGAAGCTTTCTTT. Encoded protein: CASSSKRTGVNTEAFF.

This clonotype appeared a few times. V and J are TRBV5-6 and TRBJ2-7; D unclear. The germline CDR1 and CDR2 sequences are SGHDT and YYEEEE. This CDR3 contains 18 residues. Trimming stripped 0 bases from V and 0 bases from J, with 19 bases between. The CDR3, as DNA: TGTGCCAGCAGCTTGGTGACATGGGAAAGACTTAACTCCTACGAGCAGTACTTC. This encodes CASSLVTWERLNSYEQYF.